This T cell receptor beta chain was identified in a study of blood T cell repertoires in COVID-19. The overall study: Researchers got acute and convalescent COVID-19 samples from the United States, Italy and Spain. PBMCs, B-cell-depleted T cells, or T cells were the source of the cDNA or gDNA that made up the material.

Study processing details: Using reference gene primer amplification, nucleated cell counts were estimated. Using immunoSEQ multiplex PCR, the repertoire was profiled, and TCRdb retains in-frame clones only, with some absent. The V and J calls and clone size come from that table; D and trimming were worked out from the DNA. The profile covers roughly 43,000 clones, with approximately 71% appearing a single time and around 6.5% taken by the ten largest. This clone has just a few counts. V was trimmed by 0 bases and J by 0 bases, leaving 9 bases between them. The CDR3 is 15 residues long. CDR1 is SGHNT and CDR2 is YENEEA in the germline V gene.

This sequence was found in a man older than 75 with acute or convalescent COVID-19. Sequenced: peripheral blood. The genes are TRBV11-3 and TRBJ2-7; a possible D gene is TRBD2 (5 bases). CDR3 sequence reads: CASSLDNGLSYEQYF. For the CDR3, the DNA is TGTGCCAGCAGCTTAGATAACGGACTCTCCTACGAGCAGTACTTC.